Listed below are T cell receptor beta chains from one sample, sequenced in a study of shared clonotypes between healthy human individuals. Data came from immunoSEQ multiplex PCR; TCRdb stores just in-frame clones and leaves some out. The sample lists 450,000 to 500,000 clones, over 70% occurring once. Sequencing was performed on PBMCs. The receptors shown here come from a woman aged 40 to 50 in good health. Some clones in this sample may be carry-over from other donors' samples. The CDR3 runs from the conserved cysteine through the conserved F or W. Each record gives: V gene, clone size, J gene, D gene, CDR3 DNA, CDR3 protein. D genes are given only for firm matches. The listing skips clone size in some rows; elsewhere it reads once, few, many or a size class.

V: TRBV19
size: -
J: TRBJ2-2
D: -
DNA: TGTGCCAGTACCCCCCCCGTGCACTACACCGGGGAGCTGTTTTTT
CDR3: CASTPPVHYTGELFF

V: TRBV28
size: -
J: TRBJ1-5
D: -
DNA: TGTGCCAGCAGTCAACAGGGCAATAATCAGCCCCAGCATTTT
CDR3: CASSQQGNNQPQHF

V: TRBV7-9
size: -
J: TRBJ1-2
D: -
DNA: TGTGCCAGCAGCTTAGCCCGGGCGATTGTATCTGGCTACACCTTC
CDR3: CASSLARAIVSGYTF

V: TRBV6-5
size: -
J: TRBJ2-7
D: -
DNA: TGTGCCAGCAGTTCGGCGGGACAATCCTACGAGCAGTACTTC
CDR3: CASSSAGQSYEQYF

V: TRBV9
size: few
J: TRBJ1-3
D: -
DNA: TGTGCCAGCAGCGTCCAAGGAGGCAGATCCTCGAAAGGTGGAAACACCATATATTTT
CDR3: CASSVQGGRSSKGGNTIYF

V: TRBV2
size: -
J: TRBJ1-4
D: -
DNA: TGTGCCAGCAGCGGACAGAGTGCAACTAATGAAAAACTGTTTTTT
CDR3: CASSGQSATNEKLFF

V: TRBV2
size: -
J: TRBJ2-3
D: -
DNA: TGTGCCAGCAGGGGGACCAGGTCGGGGGCAGATACGCAGTATTTT
CDR3: CASRGTRSGADTQYF

V: TRBV7-2
size: -
J: TRBJ1-3
D: TRBD1
DNA: TGTGCCAGCAGCTTAGGGGTAGGGGACAGGCGAAACACCATATATTTT
CDR3: CASSLGVGDRRNTIYF

V: TRBV30
size: -
J: TRBJ1-1
D: -
DNA: TGTGCCGGCAAATGGGGAAGGGCCACTGAAGCTTTCTTT
CDR3: CAGKWGRATEAFF

V: TRBV27
size: -
J: TRBJ2-1
D: -
DNA: TGTGCCAGCGGGAGACGAGCCTACAATGAGCAGTTCTTC
CDR3: CASGRRAYNEQFF

V: TRBV29-1
size: -
J: TRBJ1-5
D: TRBD1
DNA: TGCAGCGTCGGGACAGGCAATCAGCCCCAGCATTTT
CDR3: CSVGTGNQPQHF

V: TRBV5-1
size: -
J: TRBJ2-5
D: -
DNA: TGCGCCAGCAGCTTGGTCTTTGAGACCCAGTACTTC
CDR3: CASSLVFETQYF

V: TRBV5-4
size: -
J: TRBJ2-5
D: -
DNA: TGTGCCAGCAGCTACACCGGGACAATGGAGACCCAGTACTTC
CDR3: CASSYTGTMETQYF

V: TRBV4-2
size: -
J: TRBJ2-5
D: -
DNA: TGTGCCAGCAGCCAAGGGAAGGGTGGCGGGACACAAGAGACCCAGTACTTC
CDR3: CASSQGKGGGTQETQYF

V: TRBV30
size: -
J: TRBJ2-7
D: -
DNA: TGTGCCTGGAGTGGGGACCCATCCCAGTACGAGCAGTACTTC
CDR3: CAWSGDPSQYEQYF

V: TRBV11-2
size: -
J: TRBJ1-1
D: -
DNA: TGTGCCAGCAGCTCTGTCGACACTGAAGCTTTCTTT
CDR3: CASSSVDTEAFF

V: TRBV11-2
size: -
J: TRBJ2-5
D: -
DNA: TGTGCCAGCACCTCGCGGGGTGGGGCAGGGGAGACCCAGTACTTC
CDR3: CASTSRGGAGETQYF

V: TRBV2
size: -
J: TRBJ2-7
D: -
DNA: TGTGCCAGCAGTGATGGAGGGGTCGAGCAGTACTTC
CDR3: CASSDGGVEQYF

V: TRBV27
size: -
J: TRBJ1-1
D: TRBD1
DNA: TGTGCCAGCAGGGGGACAGATTTCACCTCCGAAGCTTTCTTT
CDR3: CASRGTDFTSEAFF

V: TRBV28
size: -
J: TRBJ2-7
D: -
DNA: TGTGCCAGCAGTTTAGCGACAAGCTTAAGCTCCTACGAGCAGTACTTC
CDR3: CASSLATSLSSYEQYF

V: TRBV19
size: many
J: TRBJ2-1
D: -
DNA: TGTGCCAGTAGTAAAGACCGACCAGCGGGTAATGAGCAGTTCTTC
CDR3: CASSKDRPAGNEQFF

V: TRBV18
size: -
J: TRBJ2-3
D: TRBD1
DNA: TGTGCCAGCTCGCGGACAGGGACAGATACGCAGTATTTT
CDR3: CASSRTGTDTQYF

V: TRBV7-2
size: -
J: TRBJ2-1
D: TRBD2
DNA: TGTGCCAGCAGCTCCCCGGGAGGCCAAGGTGAGCAGTTCTTC
CDR3: CASSSPGGQGEQFF

V: TRBV11-2
size: few
J: TRBJ1-2
D: -
DNA: TGTGCCAGCAGCTTAGATAACACGTACTATGGCTACACCTTC
CDR3: CASSLDNTYYGYTF

V: TRBV6-1
size: -
J: TRBJ2-5
D: TRBD2
DNA: TGTGCCAGCAGGGAAAGGGGGGCGGGAGGGTGGCAAGAGACCCAGTACTTC
CDR3: CASRERGAGGWQETQYF

V: TRBV27
size: -
J: TRBJ2-3
D: TRBD2
DNA: TGTGCCAGCAGTTTACTAGCGGGAAGGACAGATACGCAGTATTTT
CDR3: CASSLLAGRTDTQYF

V: TRBV6-1
size: -
J: TRBJ1-2
D: -
DNA: TGTGCCAGCAGTGAAAGGAGGGGGAGAGGCTACACCTTC
CDR3: CASSERRGRGYTF

V: TRBV18
size: -
J: TRBJ2-1
D: -
DNA: TGTGCCAGCTCACCAGCTCGTGGCCATGAGCAGTTCTTC
CDR3: CASSPARGHEQFF

V: TRBV5-1
size: -
J: TRBJ2-4
D: TRBD1
DNA: TGCGCCAGCAGCTCGTCCGGGACAGCCTATAACATTCAGTACTTC
CDR3: CASSSSGTAYNIQYF

V: TRBV7-2
size: -
J: TRBJ2-7
D: TRBD2
DNA: TGTGCCAGCAGCTTAGCCCTCGGGACTATCGGATACGAGCAGTACTTC
CDR3: CASSLALGTIGYEQYF

V: TRBV2
size: -
J: TRBJ1-2
D: TRBD1
DNA: TGTGCCAGCAGTAACCGGGACAGGGCTGGCTACACCTTC
CDR3: CASSNRDRAGYTF

V: TRBV19
size: -
J: TRBJ1-4
D: TRBD1
DNA: TGTGCCAGTAGCACGTTACGCGGGACAGGGGTCGAAAAACTGTTTTTT
CDR3: CASSTLRGTGVEKLFF

V: TRBV11-1
size: -
J: TRBJ2-1
D: TRBD2
DNA: TGTGCCAGCAGCCTTAGCGGGAGAAACTACAATGAGCAGTTCTTC
CDR3: CASSLSGRNYNEQFF

V: TRBV29-1
size: -
J: TRBJ2-3
D: -
DNA: TGCAGCGGGAGGGGCAGTAGCACAGATACGCAGTATTTT
CDR3: CSGRGSSTDTQYF

V: TRBV5-5
size: -
J: TRBJ1-2
D: -
DNA: TGTGCCAGCAGCCAGCCCCCCTACAGTGGCTACACCTTC
CDR3: CASSQPPYSGYTF

V: TRBV6-1
size: medium-sized
J: TRBJ2-4
D: TRBD2
DNA: TGTGCCAGCAGTGTGATAGCGGGAGGAGTAAACATTCAGTACTTC
CDR3: CASSVIAGGVNIQYF

V: TRBV7-7
size: few
J: TRBJ2-5
D: TRBD1
DNA: TGTGCCAGCAGCCCGACAGGGCTGCGGGAGACCCAGTACTTC
CDR3: CASSPTGLRETQYF

V: TRBV9
size: once
J: TRBJ2-1
D: -
DNA: TGTGCCAGCAGCGTTGAGGGAGGTGGTGAGCAGTTCTTC
CDR3: CASSVEGGGEQFF

V: TRBV5-1
size: -
J: TRBJ2-5
D: -
DNA: TGCGCCAGCAAAACGGAAGAGACCCAGTACTTC
CDR3: CASKTEETQYF

V: TRBV7-2
size: -
J: TRBJ2-7
D: -
DNA: TGTGCCAGCAGCTTACGGGGCCTTGAGAGCTCCTACGAGCAGTACTTC
CDR3: CASSLRGLESSYEQYF

V: TRBV9
size: -
J: TRBJ2-7
D: -
DNA: TGTGCCAGCAGCCAAGGACTGGACACGCGCGAGCAGTACTTC
CDR3: CASSQGLDTREQYF

V: TRBV9
size: -
J: TRBJ2-3
D: TRBD2
DNA: TGTGCCAGCAGCGTAGCTAGCGGGGGCACAGATACGCAGTATTTT
CDR3: CASSVASGGTDTQYF

V: TRBV29-1
size: -
J: TRBJ2-7
D: -
DNA: TGCAGCGTGAACCGGGATACACGCGAGCAGTACTTC
CDR3: CSVNRDTREQYF

V: TRBV11-3
size: -
J: TRBJ2-1
D: TRBD2
DNA: TGTGCCAGCAGCTTAGTGGGTAGCGGGAGATCCTACAATGAGCAGTTCTTC
CDR3: CASSLVGSGRSYNEQFF

V: TRBV5-6
size: -
J: TRBJ2-7
D: -
DNA: TGTGCCAGCAGCAAATTGCGGACTTCCTACGAGCAGTACTTC
CDR3: CASSKLRTSYEQYF

V: TRBV5-1
size: -
J: TRBJ1-2
D: -
DNA: TGCGCCAGCAGCCAGGAACGAGGGAGCTATGGCTACACCTTC
CDR3: CASSQERGSYGYTF